This T cell receptor beta chain comes out of a study of cytomegalovirus exposure and HLA in healthy donors. Overall study: Researchers found that roughly 80% of about 400 genotyped donors fell within the Caucasian-associated ancestry cluster.

General study points: A later examination showed that TCR association rates differed by HLA locus, with DRB1 most and HLA-C fewest. TCR beta V segments were, for the most part, productive about 87% or about 30% of the time in an earlier analysis.

Amplification used 60 Vbeta primers and 13 Jbeta primers. The data were produced by immunoSEQ multiplex PCR, yet TCRdb's version contains in-frame clones alone and is incomplete. The repertoire holds some 97,000 clones, approximately 70% seen once, with 4.5% to 5% in the top ten. There are 15 residues in the CDR3. V was pared by 5 bases and J by 8 bases, with 21 bases between. CDR1 and CDR2 from the germline V gene are SGHTA and FQGNSA. Concerning this clone itself: The antigen is not known.

The rearrangement joins TRBV7-2 to TRBJ1-2; a weak D match, TRBD1 (5 bases). The specimen sequenced was PBMCs. The TCR comes from a woman aged 18 to 35 in good health and CMV-seropositive. CDR3 in amino acids: CASSHHKGREDGYTF. CDR3 nucleotides: TGTGCCAGCAGCCACCACAAAGGCAGGGAGGACGGCTACACCTTC.